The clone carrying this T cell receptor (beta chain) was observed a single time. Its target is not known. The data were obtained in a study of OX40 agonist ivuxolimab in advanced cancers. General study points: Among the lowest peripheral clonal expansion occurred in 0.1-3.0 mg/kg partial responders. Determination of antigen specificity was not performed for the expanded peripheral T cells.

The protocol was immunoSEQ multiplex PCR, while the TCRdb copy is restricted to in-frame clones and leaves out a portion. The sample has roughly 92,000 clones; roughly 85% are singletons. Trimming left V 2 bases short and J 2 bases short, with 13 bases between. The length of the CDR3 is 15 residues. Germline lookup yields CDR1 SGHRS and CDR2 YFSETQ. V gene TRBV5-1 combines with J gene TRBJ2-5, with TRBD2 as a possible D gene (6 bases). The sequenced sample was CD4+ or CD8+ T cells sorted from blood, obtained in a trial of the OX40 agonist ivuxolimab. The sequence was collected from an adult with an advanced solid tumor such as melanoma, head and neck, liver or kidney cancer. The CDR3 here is CASSFGGSTQETQYF. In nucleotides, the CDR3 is TGCGCCAGCAGCTTTGGGGGGTCCACTCAAGAGACCCAGTACTTC.